One sample yielded the 24 T cell receptor beta chains listed below, sequenced in a study of cytomegalovirus exposure and HLA in healthy donors. PCR used 60 Vbeta primers and 13 Jbeta primers. Only in-frame clones appear in the TCRdb table, and some are missing; sequencing was by immunoSEQ multiplex PCR. The data contain about 59,000 clones, roughly four fifths of them singletons. The sequenced material came from PBMCs. Source of these receptors: a middle-aged man in good health and CMV-seronegative.

This clone showed up just once. This chain connects TRBV30 to TRBJ2-1; 8 bases are a match to TRBD2. After removal of 3 bases from V and 7 bases from J, the junction contained 11 bases not matched to a gene. The length of the CDR3 is 15 residues. Germline assignment: CDR1 GTSNPN and CDR2 SVGIG (reference sequence). The CDR3 reads CAWRRALAGLNEQFF. CDR3 bases: TGTGCCTGGAGGCGAGCGCTAGCGGGCCTAAATGAGCAGTTCTTC.

The rearrangement uses TRBV11-3 and TRBJ2-3, with TRBD2 identical over 15 bases. The J segment lost 2 bases and the V segment lost 6 bases, leaving 9 bases of the junction unmatched. Germline V gene sequence: CDR1 SGHNT, CDR2 YENEEA. This CDR3 has 18 amino acids. CDR3 in amino acids: CASRDPGLAGGLTDTQYF. In DNA form, the CDR3 reads TGTGCCAGCAGGGATCCGGGACTAGCGGGGGGCCTCACAGATACGCAGTATTTT.

This rearrangement joins TRBV5-6 to TRBJ1-2; the match to TRBD1 covers 7 bases. J lost 2 bases, V lost 4 bases, and 5 bases had no gene match. This CDR3 spans 14 amino acids. Germline V gives CDR1 SGHDT, CDR2 YYEEEE. The CDR3 nucleotides read TGTGCCAGCAGCCTAGGGACAGTAAACTATGGCTACACCTTC. It encodes CASSLGTVNYGYTF.

In this sample, this clone turned up a few times. The gene calls are TRBV15 and TRBJ2-1; D not certain. The ends were cut back, 0 bases at V and 5 bases at J, with 8 bases in the middle. This CDR3 has 14 residues. CDR1 and CDR2 from the germline V gene are LNHNV and YYDKDF (reference sequence). CDR3 region: CATSRDLLNNEQFF. CDR3 coding DNA: TGTGCCACCAGCAGAGATCTCCTAAACAATGAGCAGTTCTTC.

The chain uses TRBV27 and TRBJ2-3; D not certain. This CDR3 spans 11 amino acids. Trimming took off 7 bases at V and 6 bases at J, with 8 bases between the two ends. CDR1 and CDR2 (germline): MNHEY, SMNVEV (reference sequence). The CDR3 here is CASMTGDTQYF. CDR3 DNA sequence: TGTGCCAGCATGACCGGGGATACGCAGTATTTT.

This rearrangement joins TRBV7-2 to TRBJ2-6, with 10 bases that match TRBD1. Germline trimming cut 5 bases from V and 4 bases from J; bases unmatched to any gene: 5. The CDR3 is made up of 16 amino acids. Germline CDR1 is SGHTA and CDR2 is FQGNSA. CDR3 amino acids: CASSRQGAQGANVLTF. In nucleotides, the CDR3 is TGTGCCAGCAGCCGACAGGGGGCGCAAGGGGCCAACGTCCTGACTTTC.

The gene calls are TRBV27 and TRBJ2-3; TRBD2 agrees at 16 bases. This CDR3 has 21 amino acids. J gave up 1 base and V 9 bases, and 19 bases lay outside the gene matches. Germline values: CDR1 MNHEY, CDR2 SMNVEV (reference sequence). Here the CDR3 DNA reads TGTGCCAGTACCCCTCGGGTCTCGGGACTAGCGGGGGGGTCGGGCACAGATACGCAGTATTTT. Its translation is CASTPRVSGLAGGSGTDTQYF.

The rearrangement uses TRBV25-1 and TRBJ2-6; TRBD1 is a possible D gene (6 bases). In germline, CDR1 is MGHDK, CDR2 SYGVNS. V was pared by 8 bases and J by 2 bases, with 13 bases between. The CDR3 is made up of 15 amino acids. The CDR3 loop reads CASGSTGPGANVLTF. The CDR3 DNA sequence: TGTGCCAGCGGGAGTACAGGGCCTGGGGCCAACGTCCTGACTTTC. The full variable domain, completed using reference TRBV25-1 and TRBJ2-6, is EADIYQTPRYLVIGTGKKITLECSQTMGHDKMYWYQQDPGMELHLIHYSYGVNSTEKGDLSSESTVSRIRTEHFPLTLESARPSHTSQYLCASGSTGPGANVLTFGAGSRLTVL.

V and J are TRBV23-1 and TRBJ2-7; TRBD1 aligns across 8 bases. TRBV23-1 is given ORF status, its function remaining uncertain. With V trimmed by 4 bases and J by 3 bases, 8 bases remained unmatched. The CDR3 loop spans 15 amino acids. Here the CDR3 DNA reads TGCGCCAGCAGTCCCCCGGGACAGGAGAACTACGAGCAGTACTTC. Its translation is CASSPPGQENYEQYF.

The chain is built from TRBV5-5 and TRBJ1-1, with 7 nucleotides matching TRBD1. The CDR3 extends over 14 amino acids. The germline V gene encodes CDR1 SGHKS and CDR2 YYEKEE (reference sequence). After removal of 3 bases from V and 5 bases from J, the junction contained 7 bases not matched to a gene. The CDR3 sequence: CASSSPGGKTEAFF. The CDR3 bases are TGTGCCAGCAGCTCCCCAGGGGGGAAGACTGAAGCTTTCTTT.

This chain links TRBV11-3 with TRBJ2-7; possible D gene TRBD2, 5 bases. Germline assignment: CDR1 SGHNT and CDR2 YENEEA. The V gene lost 0 bases and the J gene lost 3 bases, with 12 bases spanning the gap. This CDR3 is 15 amino acids long. CDR3 coding DNA: TGTGCCAGCAGCTTAGATCCAGGACTGATCTACGAGCAGTACTTC. This gives the protein CASSLDPGLIYEQYF. Drawing the rest from reference TRBV11-3 and TRBJ2-7, the complete variable domain is EAGVVQSPRYKIIEKKQPVAFWCNPISGHNTLYWYLQNLGQGPELLIRYENEEAVDDSQLPKDRFSAERLKGVDSTLKIQPAELGDSAVYLCASSLDPGLIYEQYFGPGTRLTVT.

The V gene is TRBV5-1, the J gene TRBJ1-1; D remains unclear. Trimming removed 3 bases at V and 5 bases at J, with 14 bases between. The germline V gene encodes CDR1 SGHRS and CDR2 YFSETQ. The CDR3 is made up of 14 amino acids. The CDR3 coding sequence is TGCGCCAGCAGCTCTACTATAGTGAGTACTGAAGCTTTCTTT. Its translation: CASSSTIVSTEAFF.

V gene TRBV6-1 combines with J gene TRBJ1-1; TRBD1 matches 10 bases. The ends lost 7 bases at V and 9 bases at J; junction bases unmatched: 14. Germline V gene lookup returns CDR1 MNHNS and CDR2 SASEGT. The CDR3 is 15 amino acids. CDR3 in DNA: TGTGCCAGCACCGTAATGACAGGGGGCAATTTAAAAGCTTTCTTT. Encoded protein: CASTVMTGGNLKAFF.

This rearrangement joins TRBV29-1 to TRBJ2-5, with 13 bases fitting TRBD2. V lost 8 bases, J lost 5 bases, and 8 bases stayed unmatched. Germline CDR1 SQVTM, CDR2 ANQGSEA. The CDR3 has 14 amino acids. Here the CDR3 reads CSSTLAGGQETQYF. The CDR3, as DNA: TGCAGCTCAACACTAGCGGGGGGGCAGGAGACCCAGTACTTC.

This clone was seen a few times. This chain's CDR3 is CASSLGGGPVEAFF. CDR3 coding DNA: TGTGCCAGCAGCTTAGGAGGGGGCCCCGTTGAAGCTTTCTTT. This chain joins TRBV11-3 and TRBJ1-1; 7 positions agree with TRBD1. This CDR3 has 14 amino acids. Germline CDR1 reads SGHNT; CDR2 reads YENEEA. With 1 base clipped from V and 7 bases from J, the junction kept 6 bases outside the gene matches.

The chain links TRBV6-6 to TRBJ2-7; 7 bases fit TRBD1. J lost 3 bases, V lost 0 bases, and 5 bases had no gene match. There are 15 residues in the CDR3. Per germline, CDR1 MNHNY and CDR2 SVGAGI (reference sequence). For the CDR3, the DNA is TGTGCCAGCAGTTACTCGATCGGGGACAGCTACGAGCAGTACTTC. Amino acids: CASSYSIGDSYEQYF.

The rearrangement uses TRBV7-8 and TRBJ2-1; D might be TRBD2 (5 bases). CDR3 length: 16 residues. Trimming pared 5 bases from V and 4 bases from J, leaving 18 bases between. In germline, CDR1 is SGHVS, CDR2 FQNEAQ. The CDR3 spells CASSPKRAPRYNEQFF. The CDR3 DNA reads as TGTGCCAGCAGCCCCAAGAGGGCCCCACGTTACAATGAGCAGTTCTTC.

This chain uses TRBV5-6 with TRBJ1-1, with D unclear. This CDR3 comprises 14 residues. Germline CDR1 reads SGHDT; CDR2 reads YYEEEE. The V end was cut by 0 bases, the J end by 1 base, with 7 bases between. CDR3 in amino acids: CASSLESGNTEAFF. CDR3 DNA sequence: TGTGCCAGCAGCTTGGAGTCAGGGAACACTGAAGCTTTCTTT.

The chain combines TRBV29-1 with TRBJ2-5, with TRBD1 identical over 7 bases. J gave up 3 bases and V 2 bases, and 0 bases lay outside the gene matches. Germline-derived CDR1 and CDR2 are SQVTM and ANQGSEA. The CDR3 runs 12 residues. CDR3 protein: CSVETGEETQYF. The CDR3 region has the DNA TGCAGCGTTGAAACAGGGGAAGAGACCCAGTACTTC.

This clone was observed a few times. The chain has TRBV7-2 and TRBJ2-7; 7 bases agree with TRBD1. V shed 3 bases, J shed 2 bases, and the junction held 4 bases outside the gene matches. The CDR3 length is 14 residues. CDR1 SGHTA and CDR2 FQGNSA come from the germline V gene. The chain's CDR3 is CASSFGTVTYEQYF. CDR3 DNA sequence: TGTGCCAGCAGCTTCGGGACAGTAACCTACGAGCAGTACTTC.

This clone was observed a single time. The chain joins TRBV5-1 to TRBJ2-1; TRBD2 aligns across 7 bases. The CDR3 totals 16 residues. The V gene's germline CDR1 is SGHRS and CDR2 YFSETQ. After removal of 2 bases from V and 4 bases from J, the junction contained 9 bases not matched to a gene. For the CDR3, the DNA is TGCGCCAGCAGCTTTGGTGGGGGGGATAGTTACAATGAGCAGTTCTTC. It yields the protein CASSFGGGDSYNEQFF.

On this clone: At one end the junction does not follow the germline gene, possibly because of a read error. J is TRBJ2-2 and V is TRBV5-6; 7 positions agree with TRBD1. Germline CDR1 is SGHDT and CDR2 is YYEEEE. The CDR3 totals 15 residues. The DNA of the CDR3 is TGTGCCAGCAGCCTTGAGGACAGGAACGCCGGGGAGCTGTTTTTT. Encoded protein: CASSLEDRNAGELFF.

The chain carries TRBV6-5 and TRBJ1-4; TRBD1 aligns across 11 bases. The V gene's germline CDR1 is MNHEY and CDR2 SVGAGI. V lost 8 bases to trimming and J lost 7 bases; unmatched junction nucleotides: 9. The CDR3 is 15 amino acids. CDR3 DNA sequence: TGTGCCAGCCGGGACAGGGGGTATAGTGGTGAAAAACTGTTTTTT. It specifies CASRDRGYSGEKLFF.

This rearrangement joins TRBV7-6 to TRBJ2-6; perhaps TRBD2 as D (5 bases). The ends were cut back, 11 bases at V and 2 bases at J, with 19 bases in the middle. Germline assignment: CDR1 SGHVS and CDR2 FNYEAQ. This CDR3 has 16 amino acids. The CDR3 coding sequence is TGTGCCTGCCACGACACTCGGGAAACTGGGGCCAACGTCCTGACTTTC. Protein sequence: CACHDTRETGANVLTF.